This is a list of T cell receptor beta chains from one sample in a study of shared T cell receptors in the human thymus. Clones were read by immunoSEQ multiplex PCR, and TCRdb kept only the in-frame ones, dropping some. In the table there are about 710,000 clones, around 87% of which are singletons. Another study also made use of these data, one on human thymus T cells.

The sequencing sample was made of thymocytes. All receptors derive from a boy less than two years old with a congenital heart defect. Each CDR3 is given with its conserved first and last residue. The D gene is left open where the match is weak. For some rows the clone size is stated as once, few or many, or as a class when expanded; others skip it.

abundance: .
j_gene: TRBJ2-3
v_gene: TRBV9
d_gene: .
CDR3nt: TGTGCCAGCAGCGTAGGGCGGGGCGCAGATACGCAGTATTTT
CDR3aa: CASSVGRGADTQYF

abundance: .
j_gene: TRBJ1-6
v_gene: TRBV5-6
d_gene: TRBD1
CDR3nt: TGTGCCAGCAGCTTAACCCGACAGGGTAATTCCCCCCTCCACTTT
CDR3aa: CASSLTRQGNSPLHF

abundance: once
j_gene: TRBJ1-5
v_gene: TRBV30
d_gene: .
CDR3nt: TGTGCCTGGCAGCCTGGGGGGGAAAATCAGCCCCAGCATTTT
CDR3aa: CAWQPGGENQPQHF

abundance: once
j_gene: TRBJ1-3
v_gene: TRBV2
d_gene: TRBD1
CDR3nt: TGTGCCAGCAGAACTAGGACAGGCTCTGGAAACACCATATATTTT
CDR3aa: CASRTRTGSGNTIYF

abundance: .
j_gene: TRBJ1-1
v_gene: TRBV19
d_gene: .
CDR3nt: TGTGCCAGTAGTATCTCCCCGACAGGAAGATTGGCTGAAGCTTTCTTT
CDR3aa: CASSISPTGRLAEAFF

abundance: .
j_gene: TRBJ1-1
v_gene: TRBV14
d_gene: .
CDR3nt: TGTGCCAGCAGCCCCGGGGGCACTGAAGCTTTCTTT
CDR3aa: CASSPGGTEAFF

abundance: .
j_gene: TRBJ1-5
v_gene: TRBV7-8
d_gene: .
CDR3nt: TGTGCCAGCAGCTCTAATAATCAGCCCCAGCATTTT
CDR3aa: CASSSNNQPQHF

abundance: .
j_gene: TRBJ2-1
v_gene: TRBV13
d_gene: TRBD2
CDR3nt: TGTGCCAGCAGCTTAATAGCGGGAGGACTTACGAATGAGCAGTTCTTC
CDR3aa: CASSLIAGGLTNEQFF

abundance: .
j_gene: TRBJ2-7
v_gene: TRBV11-3
d_gene: .
CDR3nt: TGTGCCAGCAGCTTCCTGGCTTCCTACGAGCAGTACTTC
CDR3aa: CASSFLASYEQYF

abundance: .
j_gene: TRBJ2-7
v_gene: TRBV5-4
d_gene: .
CDR3nt: TGTGCCAGCAGCTTACAGGACGAGCAGTACTTC
CDR3aa: CASSLQDEQYF

abundance: .
j_gene: TRBJ2-3
v_gene: TRBV28
d_gene: TRBD2
CDR3nt: TGTGCCAGCAGTTTAGCCCTTCTACCTCCGGGACTAGCGGGAGGCCCCGTTGTGGATACGCAGTATTTT
CDR3aa: CASSLALLPPGLAGGPVVDTQYF

abundance: .
j_gene: TRBJ2-7
v_gene: TRBV10-2
d_gene: TRBD2
CDR3nt: TGCGCCAGCAGCACCGGACTAGCGGGCCCAATTGGGTATTCCTACGAGCAGTACTTC
CDR3aa: CASSTGLAGPIGYSYEQYF

abundance: .
j_gene: TRBJ2-7
v_gene: TRBV4-1
d_gene: .
CDR3nt: TGCGCCAGCAGCCAAGATCTCAGGGGACACGAGCAGTACTTC
CDR3aa: CASSQDLRGHEQYF

abundance: .
j_gene: TRBJ2-1
v_gene: TRBV25-1
d_gene: TRBD2
CDR3nt: TGTGCCAGCAGTGAGCTAGCGGGACTTAACAATGAGCAGTTCTTC
CDR3aa: CASSELAGLNNEQFF

abundance: .
j_gene: TRBJ1-5
v_gene: TRBV2
d_gene: .
CDR3nt: TGTGCCAGCAGTTTCGGCGGAGGGGCAGGCCAGCCCCAGCATTTT
CDR3aa: CASSFGGGAGQPQHF

abundance: .
j_gene: TRBJ2-5
v_gene: TRBV4-3
d_gene: .
CDR3nt: TGCGCCAGCAGCCAATCGCTGCGGGCAAGCACTCGGGAGACCCAGTACTTC
CDR3aa: CASSQSLRASTRETQYF

abundance: .
j_gene: TRBJ2-5
v_gene: TRBV12-5
d_gene: TRBD2
CDR3nt: TGTGCTAGTGGTTTGGTAACCGCAGCGGGGGGTAAGGAGACCCAGTACTTC
CDR3aa: CASGLVTAAGGKETQYF

abundance: .
j_gene: TRBJ2-2
v_gene: TRBV4-1
d_gene: TRBD2
CDR3nt: TGCGCCAGCAGCCCCAGGACTAGCGGGGCAACCGGGGAGCTGTTTTTT
CDR3aa: CASSPRTSGATGELFF

abundance: few
j_gene: TRBJ2-3
v_gene: TRBV4-1
d_gene: .
CDR3nt: TGCGCCAGCAGCCAAGGGGGTCGGGACTCCACAGATACGCAGTATTTT
CDR3aa: CASSQGGRDSTDTQYF

abundance: .
j_gene: TRBJ2-3
v_gene: TRBV28
d_gene: .
CDR3nt: TGTGCCAGCAGTTCCGGACAGACCACAGATACGCAGTATTTT
CDR3aa: CASSSGQTTDTQYF

abundance: .
j_gene: TRBJ1-3
v_gene: TRBV30
d_gene: .
CDR3nt: TGTGCCTGGAGTGTACTTCCAAGCTCTGGAAACACCATATATTTT
CDR3aa: CAWSVLPSSGNTIYF

abundance: .
j_gene: TRBJ2-1
v_gene: TRBV5-6
d_gene: .
CDR3nt: TGTGCCAGCAGTGCAGAAGGGGACAACTACTACAATGAGCAGTTCTTC
CDR3aa: CASSAEGDNYYNEQFF

abundance: once
j_gene: TRBJ2-3
v_gene: TRBV4-3
d_gene: .
CDR3nt: TGCGCCAGCAGCCAGATACAGGGTCGCGTCACAGATACGCAGTATTTT
CDR3aa: CASSQIQGRVTDTQYF

abundance: .
j_gene: TRBJ1-5
v_gene: TRBV7-8
d_gene: .
CDR3nt: TGTGCCAGCAGCACCGGACAGAACAATCAGCCCCAGCATTTT
CDR3aa: CASSTGQNNQPQHF

abundance: .
j_gene: TRBJ2-5
v_gene: TRBV10-3
d_gene: .
CDR3nt: TGTGCCATCAGTGATTCTAGCGACTTTCAAGAGACCCAGTACTTC
CDR3aa: CAISDSSDFQETQYF

abundance: .
j_gene: TRBJ1-5
v_gene: TRBV6-1
d_gene: .
CDR3nt: TGTGCCAGCAGGGGCGTGAAGTCAGGCAATCAGCCCCAGCATTTT
CDR3aa: CASRGVKSGNQPQHF

abundance: .
j_gene: TRBJ2-1
v_gene: TRBV4-3
d_gene: .
CDR3nt: TGCGCCAGCAGCCAACAGGGAAGGGATGAGCAGTTCTTC
CDR3aa: CASSQQGRDEQFF

abundance: .
j_gene: TRBJ2-7
v_gene: TRBV5-4
d_gene: TRBD2
CDR3nt: TGTGCCAGCAGCCCCGGGCGGGGGGGCCCTTACGAGCAGTACTTC
CDR3aa: CASSPGRGGPYEQYF

abundance: once
j_gene: TRBJ2-7
v_gene: TRBV27
d_gene: TRBD1
CDR3nt: TGTGCCAGCACCACCGCGGACAGGGCTAAAGGTTTCTCCTACGAGCAGTACTTC
CDR3aa: CASTTADRAKGFSYEQYF

abundance: .
j_gene: TRBJ2-1
v_gene: TRBV4-3
d_gene: .
CDR3nt: TGCGCCAGCAGCCAAGATGATCGGCGGGACTTTGGGCACAATGAGCAGTTCTTC
CDR3aa: CASSQDDRRDFGHNEQFF

abundance: .
j_gene: TRBJ1-2
v_gene: TRBV4-1
d_gene: .
CDR3nt: TGCGCCAGCAGCCAAGACCCCACGACAGGAACTAACTATGGCTACACCTTC
CDR3aa: CASSQDPTTGTNYGYTF

abundance: once
j_gene: TRBJ2-7
v_gene: TRBV9
d_gene: TRBD1
CDR3nt: TGTGCCAGCAGCGTCCGGGACAGGGACTCCTACGAGCAGTACTTC
CDR3aa: CASSVRDRDSYEQYF

abundance: .
j_gene: TRBJ2-7
v_gene: TRBV11-3
d_gene: TRBD1
CDR3nt: TGTGCCAGCAGCCCAAGGTTAGGACAGGGAAAGTACGAGCAGTACTTC
CDR3aa: CASSPRLGQGKYEQYF

abundance: .
j_gene: TRBJ2-7
v_gene: TRBV15
d_gene: TRBD1
CDR3nt: TGTGCCACCAGCGCTACCGGGACAGCCTCCTACGAGCAGTACTTC
CDR3aa: CATSATGTASYEQYF

abundance: .
j_gene: TRBJ2-1
v_gene: TRBV6-4
d_gene: .
CDR3nt: TGTGCCAGCAGTGACTCGAGGTACCCCGACGGCGAGCAGTTCTTC
CDR3aa: CASSDSRYPDGEQFF

abundance: .
j_gene: TRBJ2-5
v_gene: TRBV5-1
d_gene: TRBD2
CDR3nt: TGCGCCAGCAGCTTGGAACTAGCGGGAGTACGGGGAGAGACCCAGTACTTC
CDR3aa: CASSLELAGVRGETQYF

abundance: .
j_gene: TRBJ2-2
v_gene: TRBV11-2
d_gene: TRBD2
CDR3nt: TGTGCCAGCAGCTTAGTATCGGGGGGTCGGACCGGGGAGCTGTTTTTT
CDR3aa: CASSLVSGGRTGELFF

abundance: .
j_gene: TRBJ1-2
v_gene: TRBV5-6
d_gene: TRBD1
CDR3nt: TGTGCCAGCAGCTTCAGTGCTGGACAGGGGCGCGCGGGCTACACCTTC
CDR3aa: CASSFSAGQGRAGYTF

abundance: once
j_gene: TRBJ2-2
v_gene: TRBV27
d_gene: TRBD2
CDR3nt: TGTGCCAGCAGTTTATCTAGCGGGAGTCTAAAGGAGTTGGGGGAGCTGTTTTTT
CDR3aa: CASSLSSGSLKELGELFF

abundance: .
j_gene: TRBJ2-5
v_gene: TRBV11-2
d_gene: TRBD1
CDR3nt: TGTGCCAGCAGATGGGGACAGGGGAGGGACCAAGAGACCCAGTACTTC
CDR3aa: CASRWGQGRDQETQYF

abundance: .
j_gene: TRBJ2-5
v_gene: TRBV5-8
d_gene: .
CDR3nt: TGTGCCAGCAGCTCCGCCCCGACACGTGGAAAGACCCAGTACTTC
CDR3aa: CASSSAPTRGKTQYF

abundance: few
j_gene: TRBJ1-2
v_gene: TRBV28
d_gene: TRBD1
CDR3nt: TGTGCCAGCAGTGGGACAGTTCGCCAGTTTAACTATGGCTACACCTTC
CDR3aa: CASSGTVRQFNYGYTF

abundance: .
j_gene: TRBJ1-4
v_gene: TRBV4-1
d_gene: .
CDR3nt: TGCGCCAGCAGCCAAATCCCCAGCGGGGAAAAACTGTTTTTT
CDR3aa: CASSQIPSGEKLFF

abundance: .
j_gene: TRBJ2-5
v_gene: TRBV6-5
d_gene: .
CDR3nt: TGTGCCAGCAGCATAACATACAGGGGGGGCGAGACCCAGTACTTC
CDR3aa: CASSITYRGGETQYF

abundance: .
j_gene: TRBJ1-1
v_gene: TRBV4-3
d_gene: .
CDR3nt: TGCGCCAGCAGCCAAGACTCCGGGAACAGGGCTAACACTGAAGCTTTCTTT
CDR3aa: CASSQDSGNRANTEAFF

abundance: .
j_gene: TRBJ2-5
v_gene: TRBV5-1
d_gene: .
CDR3nt: TGCGCCAGCAGCTTGGCCCTGAGACATCCAGAACACAATCAAGAGACCCAGTACTTC
CDR3aa: CASSLALRHPEHNQETQYF

abundance: once
j_gene: TRBJ1-1
v_gene: TRBV6-6
d_gene: .
CDR3nt: TGTGCCAGCAGTTACCGAGGGAGAACTAAGGACACTGAAGCTTTCTTT
CDR3aa: CASSYRGRTKDTEAFF

abundance: once
j_gene: TRBJ1-1
v_gene: TRBV11-2
d_gene: TRBD1
CDR3nt: TGTGCCAGCAGCCCTCGACCCCAGGGGGGCCCACACCTGAACACTGAAGCTTTCTTT
CDR3aa: CASSPRPQGGPHLNTEAFF

abundance: .
j_gene: TRBJ1-5
v_gene: TRBV2
d_gene: TRBD1
CDR3nt: TGTGCCAGCAACCCGGGACAGGCCTACCATAGCAATCAGCCCCAGCATTTT
CDR3aa: CASNPGQAYHSNQPQHF

abundance: .
j_gene: TRBJ2-5
v_gene: TRBV28
d_gene: .
CDR3nt: TGTGCCAGCAGTTTAAACAGGGCCCGGACGTCCCAGTACTTC
CDR3aa: CASSLNRARTSQYF

abundance: .
j_gene: TRBJ2-1
v_gene: TRBV9
d_gene: .
CDR3nt: TGTGCCAGCAGCGTAGAAGATTCGCCCCCGGATGAGCAGTTCTTC
CDR3aa: CASSVEDSPPDEQFF

abundance: .
j_gene: TRBJ1-4
v_gene: TRBV5-1
d_gene: TRBD1
CDR3nt: TGCGCCAGCAGCTTGGGTGGACAGGGGGCGATTTCTGATGAAAAACTGTTTTTT
CDR3aa: CASSLGGQGAISDEKLFF

abundance: .
j_gene: TRBJ1-1
v_gene: TRBV5-4
d_gene: .
CDR3nt: TGTGCCAGCAGCTTGGAATCGGGGGGAGATACGGAAGCTTTCTTT
CDR3aa: CASSLESGGDTEAFF

abundance: .
j_gene: TRBJ2-2
v_gene: TRBV7-6
d_gene: TRBD2
CDR3nt: TGTGCCAGCAGCTTAACTAGCGAGATTAACGGGGAGCTGTTTTTT
CDR3aa: CASSLTSEINGELFF